This T cell receptor beta chain came from a study of blood T cell repertoires in COVID-19. Study-wide background: Acute and convalescent COVID-19 specimens originated in the United States, Italy and Spain. Nucleic acid was either cDNA or gDNA, and it came from T cells, B-cell-depleted T cells, or PBMCs.

Authors' methods: Amplification with reference gene primers provided the estimates of nucleated cell counts. Clones were read by immunoSEQ multiplex PCR, and TCRdb kept only the in-frame ones, dropping some. V, J and clone size are taken as reported in that table, and D and trimming were inferred from the DNA itself. The sample lists approximately 140,000 clones, 87% occurring once. Germline V lookup: CDR1 MGHDK, CDR2 SYGVNS. The V segment lost 4 bases and the J segment 1 base; nucleotides outside the gene matches: 5. There are 16 residues in the CDR3. Specimen: peripheral blood. V gene TRBV25-1 combines with J gene TRBJ2-2; 8 nucleotides align to TRBD1. This TCR was recovered from a man older than 75 with acute or convalescent COVID-19. CDR3 region: CASSAPGTGNTGELFF. The CDR3 DNA reads as TGTGCCAGCAGTGCGCCAGGGACAGGGAACACCGGGGAGCTGTTTTTT. Together with reference TRBV25-1 and TRBJ2-2, the CDR3 gives the full variable domain: EADIYQTPRYLVIGTGKKITLECSQTMGHDKMYWYQQDPGMELHLIHYSYGVNSTEKGDLSSESTVSRIRTEHFPLTLESARPSHTSQYLCASSAPGTGNTGELFFGEGSRLTVL.